The clone carrying this T cell receptor beta chain occurred a few times. Researchers took RNA transcripts and amplified the TCR beta CDR3 regions from them. HTBI primers were the set used in a first-round RT-PCR of the TCR CDR3. One entry per CDR3 protein results from TCRdb running MiXCR on the multiplex PCR reads. The data show some 600,000 distinct CDR3 sequences, about 45% seen once. The sample originates from a study of T cells in Graves' hyperthyroidism and ophthalmopathy. Germline CDR1 MGHRA, CDR2 YSYEKL. This CDR3 spans 13 amino acids. Trimming took off 0 bases at V and 5 bases at J, with 7 bases between the two ends. Reasons for excluding patients were uncontrolled infection, other autoimmune disease, pregnancy or lactation.

V and J are TRBV4-1 and TRBJ2-5; D gene uncertain. What was sequenced was peripheral blood or thyroid tissue (not recorded which). This clonotype was obtained from a woman under 30 with Graves' hyperthyroidism. The CDR3: CASSQDNWETQYF. The CDR3 DNA reads as TGCGCCAGCAGCCAAGATAATTGGGAGACCCAGTACTTC.